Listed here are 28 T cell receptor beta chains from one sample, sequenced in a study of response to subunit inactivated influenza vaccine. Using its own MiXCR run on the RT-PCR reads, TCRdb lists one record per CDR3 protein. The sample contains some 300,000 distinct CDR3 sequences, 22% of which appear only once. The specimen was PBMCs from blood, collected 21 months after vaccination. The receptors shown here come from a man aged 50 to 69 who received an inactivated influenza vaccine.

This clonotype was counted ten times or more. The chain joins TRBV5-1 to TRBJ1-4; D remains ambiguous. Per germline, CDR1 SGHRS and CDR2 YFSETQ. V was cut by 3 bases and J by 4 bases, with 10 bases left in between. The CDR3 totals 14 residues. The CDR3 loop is CASSSGVLNEKLFF. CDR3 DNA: TGCGCCAGCAGCTCGGGTGTCCTTAATGAAAAACTGTTTTTT.

CDR3 sequence: CASSLWGGPNQPQHF. CDR3 in DNA: TGTGCCAGCAGCTTGTGGGGGGGGCCAAATCAGCCCCAGCATTTT. V and J are TRBV5-5 and TRBJ1-5; tentative D call: TRBD1 (6 bases). Germline-derived CDR1 and CDR2 are SGHKS and YYEKEE (reference sequence). Trimming shortened V by 1 base and J by 4 bases, and 12 bases separated the two germline ends. The CDR3 is made up of 15 amino acids.

CDR3 sequence: CASSHTRPAISGANVLTF. In DNA, the CDR3 is TGCGCCAGCAGCCACACAAGACCGGCCATCTCTGGGGCCAACGTCCTGACTTTC. The chain employs TRBV4-1 and TRBJ2-6, with no clear D. Germline V gene data show CDR1 as MGHRA and CDR2 as YSYEKL. V gave up 3 bases and J gave up 0 bases, with 15 bases separating them. This CDR3 has 18 residues.

The CDR3 DNA follows: TGTGCCAGCAGTGCGGAGCGGGGGGGAACCTACGAGCAGTACTTC. It specifies CASSAERGGTYEQYF. The chain uses TRBV2 and TRBJ2-7, with 10 bases lining up with TRBD2. CDR1 is SNHLY, CDR2 FYNNEI, per germline. V was pared by 4 bases and J by 2 bases, with 5 bases of the junction left unmatched. The CDR3 length is 15 residues.

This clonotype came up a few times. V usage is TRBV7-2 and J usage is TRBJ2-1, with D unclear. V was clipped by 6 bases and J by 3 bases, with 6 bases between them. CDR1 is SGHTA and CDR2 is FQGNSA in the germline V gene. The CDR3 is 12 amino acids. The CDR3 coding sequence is TGTGCCAGCAGTCCTCTCTACAATGAGCAGTTCTTC. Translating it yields CASSPLYNEQFF.

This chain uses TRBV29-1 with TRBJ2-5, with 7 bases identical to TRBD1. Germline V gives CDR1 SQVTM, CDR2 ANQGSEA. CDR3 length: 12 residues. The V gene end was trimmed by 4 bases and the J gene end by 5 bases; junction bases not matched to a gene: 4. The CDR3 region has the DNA TGCAGCGTTGTCAGGGGGTCGGAGACCCAGTACTTC. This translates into CSVVRGSETQYF.

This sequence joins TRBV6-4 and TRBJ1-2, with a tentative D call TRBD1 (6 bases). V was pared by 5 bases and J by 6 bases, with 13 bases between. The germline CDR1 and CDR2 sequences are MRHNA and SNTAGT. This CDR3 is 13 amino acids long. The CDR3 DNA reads TGTGCCAGCAGTTCCGATGGGGGGCATGGCTACACCTTC. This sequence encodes CASSSDGGHGYTF.

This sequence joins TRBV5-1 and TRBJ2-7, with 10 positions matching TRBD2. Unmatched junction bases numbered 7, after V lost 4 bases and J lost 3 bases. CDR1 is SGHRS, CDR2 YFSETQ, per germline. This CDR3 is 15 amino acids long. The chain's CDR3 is CASSLFSGGFYEQYF. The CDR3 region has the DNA TGCGCCAGCAGCCTGTTTAGCGGGGGGTTCTACGAGCAGTACTTC.

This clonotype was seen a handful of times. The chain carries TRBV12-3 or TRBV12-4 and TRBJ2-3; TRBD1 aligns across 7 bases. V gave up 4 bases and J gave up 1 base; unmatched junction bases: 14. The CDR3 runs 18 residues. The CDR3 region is CASSSTGTETSGTDTQYF. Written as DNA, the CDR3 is TGTGCCAGCAGTTCAACCGGGACAGAGACCTCTGGCACAGATACGCAGTATTTT.

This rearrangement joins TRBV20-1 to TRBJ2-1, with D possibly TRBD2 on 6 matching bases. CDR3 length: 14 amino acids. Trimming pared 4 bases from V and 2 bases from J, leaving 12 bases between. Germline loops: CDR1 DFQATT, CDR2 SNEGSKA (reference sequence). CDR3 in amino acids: CSATGLRAYNEQFF. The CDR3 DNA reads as TGCAGTGCTACGGGACTCCGCGCCTACAATGAGCAGTTCTTC.

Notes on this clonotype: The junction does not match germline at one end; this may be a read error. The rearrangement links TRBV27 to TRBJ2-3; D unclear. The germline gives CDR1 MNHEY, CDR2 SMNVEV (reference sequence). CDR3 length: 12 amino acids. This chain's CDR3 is CASSPPGPVLDF. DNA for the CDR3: TGTGCCAGCAGTCCTCCGGGCCCCGTTTTGGATTTT.

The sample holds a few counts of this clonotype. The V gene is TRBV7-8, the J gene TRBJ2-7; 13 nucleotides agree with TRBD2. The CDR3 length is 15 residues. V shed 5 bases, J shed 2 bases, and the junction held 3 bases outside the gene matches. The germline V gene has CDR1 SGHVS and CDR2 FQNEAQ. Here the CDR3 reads CASSIGLAGAYEQYF. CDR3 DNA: TGTGCCAGCAGCATCGGACTAGCGGGGGCCTACGAGCAGTACTTC.

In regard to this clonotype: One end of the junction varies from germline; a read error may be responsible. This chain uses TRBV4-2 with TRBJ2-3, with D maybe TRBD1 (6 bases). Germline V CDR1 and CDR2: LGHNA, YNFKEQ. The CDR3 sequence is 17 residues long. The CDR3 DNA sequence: TGCGCCAGCAGCCAAGAGGGTTGGACAGCTAGCACAGATACGCAGTATTTT. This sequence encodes CASSQEGWTASTDTQYF.

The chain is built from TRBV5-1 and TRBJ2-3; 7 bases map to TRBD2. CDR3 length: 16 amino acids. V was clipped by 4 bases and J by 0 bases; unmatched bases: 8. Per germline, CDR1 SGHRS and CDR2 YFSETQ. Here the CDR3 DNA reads TGCGCCAGCAGCCTGGCTCTAGCGGCTAGCACAGATACGCAGTATTTT. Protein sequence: CASSLALAASTDTQYF.

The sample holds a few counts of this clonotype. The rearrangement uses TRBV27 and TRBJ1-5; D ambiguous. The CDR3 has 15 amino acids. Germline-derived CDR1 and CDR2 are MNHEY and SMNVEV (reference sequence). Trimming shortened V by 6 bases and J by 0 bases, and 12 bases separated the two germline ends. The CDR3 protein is CASRPTDYSNQPQHF. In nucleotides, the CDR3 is TGTGCCAGCAGGCCTACAGATTATAGCAATCAGCCCCAGCATTTT.

In nucleotides, the CDR3 is TGTGCCAGCAGTTCTTTCGGGATTAACTATGGCTACACCTTC. Translation gives CASSSFGINYGYTF. The gene calls are TRBV12-3 or TRBV12-4 and TRBJ1-2; no clear D gene. This CDR3 has 14 amino acids. Trimming took 4 bases from V and 1 from J, leaving 10 bases between them.

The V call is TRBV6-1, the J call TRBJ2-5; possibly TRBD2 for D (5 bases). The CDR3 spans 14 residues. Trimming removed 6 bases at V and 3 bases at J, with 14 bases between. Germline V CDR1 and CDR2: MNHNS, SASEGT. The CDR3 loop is CASRGFPGKETQYF. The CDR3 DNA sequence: TGTGCCAGCAGGGGATTTCCGGGGAAAGAGACCCAGTACTTC.

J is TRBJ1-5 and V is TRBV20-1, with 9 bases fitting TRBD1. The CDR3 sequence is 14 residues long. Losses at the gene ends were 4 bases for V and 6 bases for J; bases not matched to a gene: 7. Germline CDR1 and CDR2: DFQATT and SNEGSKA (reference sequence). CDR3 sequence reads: CSATGGTGSQPQHF. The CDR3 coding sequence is TGCAGTGCTACCGGGGGGACAGGGAGTCAGCCCCAGCATTTT.

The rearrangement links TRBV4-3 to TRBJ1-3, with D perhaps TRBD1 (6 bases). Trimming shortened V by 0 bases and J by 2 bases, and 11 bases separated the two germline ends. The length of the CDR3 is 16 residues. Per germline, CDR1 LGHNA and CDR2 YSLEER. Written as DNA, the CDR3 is TGCGCCAGCAGCCAAGACAGTACAGGGCCTGGAAACACCATATATTTT. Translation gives CASSQDSTGPGNTIYF.

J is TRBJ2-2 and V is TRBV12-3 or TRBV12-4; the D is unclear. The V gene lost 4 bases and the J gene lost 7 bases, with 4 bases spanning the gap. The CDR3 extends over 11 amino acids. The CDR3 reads CASSYVGELFF. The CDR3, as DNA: TGTGCCAGCAGTTATGTCGGGGAGCTGTTTTTT.

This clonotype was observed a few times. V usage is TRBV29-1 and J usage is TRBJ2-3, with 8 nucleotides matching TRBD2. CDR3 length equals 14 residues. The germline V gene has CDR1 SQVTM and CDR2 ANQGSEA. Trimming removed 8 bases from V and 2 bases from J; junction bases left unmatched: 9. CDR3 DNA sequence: TGCAGCTTCCACCGGGGGGGCCTCACAGATACGCAGTATTTT. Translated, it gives CSFHRGGLTDTQYF.

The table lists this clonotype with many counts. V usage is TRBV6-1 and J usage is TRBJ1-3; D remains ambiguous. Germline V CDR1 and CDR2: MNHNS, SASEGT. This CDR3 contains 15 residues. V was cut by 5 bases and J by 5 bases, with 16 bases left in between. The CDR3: CASSRRSGVRNTIYF. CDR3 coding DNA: TGTGCCAGCAGTAGACGTTCCGGGGTGAGAAACACCATATATTTT.

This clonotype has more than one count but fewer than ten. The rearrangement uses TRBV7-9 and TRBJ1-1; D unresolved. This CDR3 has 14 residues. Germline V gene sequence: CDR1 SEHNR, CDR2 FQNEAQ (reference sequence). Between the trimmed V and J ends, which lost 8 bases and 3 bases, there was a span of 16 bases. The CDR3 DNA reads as TGTGCCAGCGGGAGAGGGAGCCTTGACACTGAAGCTTTCTTT. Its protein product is CASGRGSLDTEAFF.

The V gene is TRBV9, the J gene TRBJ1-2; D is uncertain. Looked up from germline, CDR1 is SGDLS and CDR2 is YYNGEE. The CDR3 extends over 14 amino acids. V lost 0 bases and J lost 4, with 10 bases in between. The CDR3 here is CASSVGNRFYGYTF. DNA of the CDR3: TGTGCCAGCAGCGTAGGGAACCGCTTCTATGGCTACACCTTC.

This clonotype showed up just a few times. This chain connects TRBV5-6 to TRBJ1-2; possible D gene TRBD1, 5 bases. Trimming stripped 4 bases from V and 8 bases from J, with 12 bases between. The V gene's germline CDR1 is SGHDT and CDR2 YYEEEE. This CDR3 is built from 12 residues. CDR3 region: CASSRDPLGYTF. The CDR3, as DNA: TGTGCCAGCAGCAGGGACCCCCTGGGCTACACCTTC.

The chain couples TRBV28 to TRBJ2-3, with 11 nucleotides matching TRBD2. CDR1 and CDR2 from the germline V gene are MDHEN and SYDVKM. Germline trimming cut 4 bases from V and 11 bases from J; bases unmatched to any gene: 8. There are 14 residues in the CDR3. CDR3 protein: CASSSGTSGRRQYF. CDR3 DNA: TGTGCCAGCAGTTCGGGTACTAGCGGGAGAAGGCAGTATTTT.

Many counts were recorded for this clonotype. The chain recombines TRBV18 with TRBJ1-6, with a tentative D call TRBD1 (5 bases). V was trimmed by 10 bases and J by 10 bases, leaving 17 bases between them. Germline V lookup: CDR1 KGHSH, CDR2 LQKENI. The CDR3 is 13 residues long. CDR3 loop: CATTWDLNSPLHF. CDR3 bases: TGTGCCACCACGTGGGACCTGAACTCACCCCTCCACTTT.

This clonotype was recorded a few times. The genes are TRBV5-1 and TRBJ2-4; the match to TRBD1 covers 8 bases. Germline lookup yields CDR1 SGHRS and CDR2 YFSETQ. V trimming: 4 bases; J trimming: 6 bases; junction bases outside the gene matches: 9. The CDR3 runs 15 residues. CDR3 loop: CASSPGGRGRNIQYF. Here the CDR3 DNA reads TGCGCCAGCAGCCCTGGCGGCAGGGGGCGAAACATTCAGTACTTC.